The rows below give T cell receptor beta chains drawn from one sample of a study of OX40 agonist ivuxolimab in advanced cancers. Sequencing was performed with immunoSEQ multiplex PCR; in TCRdb, only in-frame clones are kept and a portion is missing. The sample holds around 73,000 clones, about 90% seen once. Source: CD4+ or CD8+ T cells sorted from blood, taken in a trial of the OX40 agonist ivuxolimab. The receptors shown here come from an adult with an advanced solid tumor such as melanoma, head and neck, liver or kidney cancer. Each CDR3 is given with its conserved first and last residue. The order of the fields is CDR3 DNA, CDR3 protein, D gene, clone size, V gene, J gene. A D gene is named only where the DNA matches it firmly. Rows give clone size only sometimes, using once, few, many, or a class for an expanded clone.

TGTGCCAGCAGGCCAACAGGGGAGGGCACTGAAGCTTTCTTT	CASRPTGEGTEAFF	TRBD1	once	TRBV6-5	TRBJ1-1
TGTGCCTGGAGTCCATTGAGCTATGGCTACACCTTC	CAWSPLSYGYTF	.	.	TRBV30	TRBJ1-2
TGCGCCAGCAGCTTGGCAGGGGGCTTCTACGAGCAGTACTTC	CASSLAGGFYEQYF	TRBD1	.	TRBV5-1	TRBJ2-7
TGTGCCAGCAGCGTAGGGACAGGGAAAAGCTACGAGCAGTACTTC	CASSVGTGKSYEQYF	TRBD1	.	TRBV9	TRBJ2-7
TGTGCCAGTAGTATAGGTCTGCGGAGCTCCTACGAGCAGTACTTC	CASSIGLRSSYEQYF	.	once	TRBV19	TRBJ2-7
TGTGCCAGCAGCTCCACCGACCGGGGGAACACTGAAGCTTTCTTT	CASSSTDRGNTEAFF	.	.	TRBV7-9	TRBJ1-1
TGCGCCAGCAGCTTGGGCACTAGCGGACGCACAGATACGCAGTATTTT	CASSLGTSGRTDTQYF	TRBD2	.	TRBV5-1	TRBJ2-3
TGTGCCAGCAGTTTATTATCTGGAGCGGGCTACACCTTC	CASSLLSGAGYTF	.	once	TRBV27	TRBJ1-2
TGTGCCAGCAGTTTCGTCCCGACCACCGGGGAGCTGTTTTTT	CASSFVPTTGELFF	.	.	TRBV6-6	TRBJ2-2
TGTGCCAGCACCCTGGAGTACAATGAGCAGTTCTTC	CASTLEYNEQFF	.	.	TRBV5-6	TRBJ2-1
TGTGCCAGCAGTTCTGGACTAGCGGGGGAGCAGTTCTTC	CASSSGLAGEQFF	TRBD2	.	TRBV6-5	TRBJ2-1
TGTGCCAGCAGACGCGACAGGGGGTACTACAATGAGCAGTTCTTC	CASRRDRGYYNEQFF	TRBD1	.	TRBV6-5	TRBJ2-1
TGTGCCAGCAGCCCGGGCCAGGGAACAGATACGCAGTATTTT	CASSPGQGTDTQYF	.	.	TRBV11-3	TRBJ2-3
TGTGCCAGTAGTACGCATGACAGGGTCGAGCAGTACTTC	CASSTHDRVEQYF	TRBD1	.	TRBV19	TRBJ2-7
TGTGCCAGCAGTGAGGACAGGGGAGTCGGGGGCTACACCTTC	CASSEDRGVGGYTF	TRBD1	few	TRBV6-1	TRBJ1-2
TGTGCCAGCAGCTTCCCCCAGGGGGAGTTACAGCCCCAGCATTTT	CASSFPQGELQPQHF	TRBD1	.	TRBV7-9	TRBJ1-5
TGTGCCAGCAGCGTAGGAGCGGGAACTAATGAAAAACTGTTTTTT	CASSVGAGTNEKLFF	.	.	TRBV9	TRBJ1-4
TGTGCCATCAGTGGGTCAGGGCTGGGCACCGGGGAGCTGTTTTTT	CAISGSGLGTGELFF	.	.	TRBV10-3	TRBJ2-2
TGTGCCAGCTCACCGTTAGCGGGGGACAATGAGCAGTTCTTC	CASSPLAGDNEQFF	TRBD2	.	TRBV18	TRBJ2-1
TGTGCCAGCAGCGTTAGCGGGAGCTCCTACAATGAGCAGTTCTTC	CASSVSGSSYNEQFF	TRBD2	.	TRBV9	TRBJ2-1
TGTGCCAGCTTAGCGGGAGAGGGTACCGGGGAGCTGTTTTTT	CASLAGEGTGELFF	TRBD2	.	TRBV2	TRBJ2-2
TGTGCCAGCAGCCTGCATGGGGGCCTCGACGAGCAGTACTTC	CASSLHGGLDEQYF	.	.	TRBV25-1	TRBJ2-7
TGCGCCAGCAGCTCAGGACTGGATACGCAGTATTTT	CASSSGLDTQYF	.	.	TRBV5-1	TRBJ2-3
TGTGCCAGCAGCCGGACTGGCGACTCCTACGAGCAGTACTTC	CASSRTGDSYEQYF	.	.	TRBV7-9	TRBJ2-7
TGTGCCAGCAGTACAGGGATGGAGACCCAGTACTTC	CASSTGMETQYF	.	.	TRBV6-1	TRBJ2-5
TGCGCCAGCAGCTGGACAACCTACAATGAGCAGTTCTTC	CASSWTTYNEQFF	.	.	TRBV5-1	TRBJ2-1
TGTGCCAGCACCTCAACCGGGACAGGGGGTTTCGATGAGCAGTTCTTC	CASTSTGTGGFDEQFF	TRBD1	.	TRBV13	TRBJ2-1